This T cell receptor (beta chain) is drawn from a study of blood T cells in healthy people across ages. Across the whole study: Per two T cells, about one barcoded beta molecule was captured through template switching. Study results and caveats: Measured against age, TCR beta diversity per million T cells decreased in a roughly linear manner.

Trimming pared 1 base from V and 8 bases from J, leaving 5 bases between. The CDR3 runs to 12 residues. The germline CDR1 and CDR2 sequences are LGHNA and YNFKEQ. Isolation per sample recovered at least 6 million PBMCs. Per individual sample, total RNA of at least 6 micrograms was extracted. Concerning this clonotype itself: Its antigen is unidentified.

The second PCR ran roughly 6 to 11 cycles with a sample-barcoded 5' primer and J-beta primers. Via MiXCR, TCRdb re-called the 5' RACE reads, giving one row per CDR3 protein. The table includes about 680,000 distinct CDR3 sequences, over 45% detected once. Sequenced material: blood. The sequence was obtained from a woman aged 55-69 years in good health. The chain has TRBV4-2 and TRBJ1-4, with D hard to call. The CDR3 DNA sequence: TGTGCCAGCAGCCAAGGGTTGGAAAAACTGTTTTTT. Translation gives CASSQGLEKLFF.